This T cell receptor beta chain comes out of a study of vaccination effects on CD4 cells after COVID-19. Study overall: Every well housed two million PBMC, which grew in culture alongside 9 to 10 IU/ml IL-2 and approximately 10 ug/ml peptides.

Germline assignment: CDR1 LNHDA and CDR2 SQIVND (reference sequence). The CDR3 extends over 15 amino acids. Trimming cost V 8 bases and J 7 bases; bases outside gene matches: 11. The table came from immunoSEQ multiplex PCR; TCRdb's copy has only in-frame clones and leaves some out. The table has about 50,000 clones, around 74% seen once. This clone was seen a few times. The antigen remains undetermined. The culture ran for about 11 days, and then CD4+ T cells were isolated. Confirmation by PCR established that the person had SARS-CoV-2 infection between March and December 2020. Vaccination of participants consisted of two doses of either the BNT162b2 or mRNA-1273 vaccine.

The input for sequencing was CD4+ T cells from PBMCs cultured without peptide, taken after COVID-19 vaccination. This chain joins TRBV19 and TRBJ1-6, with 7 positions matching TRBD1. This receptor was identified in a human donor who had a prior SARS-CoV-2 infection. The CDR3 DNA follows: TGTGCCAGTGTTAAAAGGACAGGTTACAATTCACCCCTCCACTTT. It codes for CASVKRTGYNSPLHF.